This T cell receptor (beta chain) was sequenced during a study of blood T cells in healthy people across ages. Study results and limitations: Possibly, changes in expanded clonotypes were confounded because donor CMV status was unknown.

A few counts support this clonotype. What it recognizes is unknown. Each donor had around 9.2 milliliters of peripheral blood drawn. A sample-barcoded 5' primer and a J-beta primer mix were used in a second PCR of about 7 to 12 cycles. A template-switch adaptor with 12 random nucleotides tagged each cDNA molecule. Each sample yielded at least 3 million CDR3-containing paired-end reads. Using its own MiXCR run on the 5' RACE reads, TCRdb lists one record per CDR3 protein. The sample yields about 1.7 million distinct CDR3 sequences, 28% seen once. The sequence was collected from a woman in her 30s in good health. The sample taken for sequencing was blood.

DNA of the CDR3: TGTGCCAGCAGCCTAGGGAACAGAGTTAATGAAAAACTGTTTTTT. The encoded protein is CASSLGNRVNEKLFF. The rearrangement uses TRBV7-2 and TRBJ1-4; no firm D call. V dropped 5 bases and J dropped 4 bases, with 14 bases sitting between them. The CDR3 is 15 residues long. From germline, CDR1 is SGHTA and CDR2 FQGNSA.